The rows below give T cell receptor beta chains drawn from one sample of a study of CD8 T cells in ankylosing spondylitis. TCRdb reanalysed the 5' RACE reads using MiXCR and keeps one entry per CDR3 protein. Here the sample spans some 350,000 distinct CDR3 sequences, 14% to 15% being singletons. The specimen sequenced was blood, either unsorted or a sorted T cell fraction (not recorded which). The receptors derive from a male donor with ankylosing spondylitis or in good health (not recorded which). The CDR3 runs from the conserved cysteine through the conserved F or W. The D gene is left open where the match is weak. The listing skips clone size in some rows; elsewhere it reads once, few, many or a size class.

CASSQDQSTDTQYF | TGTGCCAGCAGCCAAGATCAGAGCACAGATACGCAGTATTTT | - | TRBV3-1 | few | TRBJ2-3
CASSEGVRSYNEQFF | TGTGCCAGCAGTGAGGGGGTAAGATCCTACAATGAGCAGTTCTTC | - | TRBV2 | few | TRBJ2-1
CASSDSGGTGELFF | TGTGCCAGCAGTGACTCGGGAGGGACCGGGGAGCTGTTTTTT | TRBD2 | TRBV6-4 | - | TRBJ2-2
CASSPTGFSYNEQFF | TGCGCCAGCAGCCCGACAGGTTTCTCCTACAATGAGCAGTTCTTC | - | TRBV5-1 | many | TRBJ2-1
CSVQPGQENEKLFF | TGCAGTGTCCAACCGGGACAGGAGAATGAAAAACTGTTTTTT | TRBD1 | TRBV20-1 | many | TRBJ1-4
CASSVGAGPQHF | TGTGCCAGTAGTGTAGGGGCAGGTCCCCAGCATTTT | - | TRBV19 | - | TRBJ1-5
CSAFRTSGRRNEQFF | TGCAGTGCCTTTAGGACTAGCGGGAGGAGGAATGAGCAGTTCTTC | TRBD2 | TRBV20-1 | - | TRBJ2-1
CASSRRQGASAEAFF | TGCGCCAGCAGCCGTAGACAGGGGGCATCGGCTGAAGCTTTCTTT | TRBD1 | TRBV4-1 | many | TRBJ1-1
CASSQPRGSSREGQDTQYF | TGCGCCAGCAGCCAGCCTAGGGGGTCGTCGCGGGAGGGCCAAGATACGCAGTATTTT | TRBD2 | TRBV4-1 | - | TRBJ2-3
CASSERLAGGGTQETQYF | TGTGCCAGCAGCGAAAGACTAGCGGGAGGTGGTACCCAAGAGACCCAGTACTTC | TRBD2 | TRBV3-1 | many | TRBJ2-5
CASSLTGGPGETQYF | TGCGCCAGCAGCTTAACGGGGGGGCCTGGAGAGACCCAGTACTTC | TRBD2 | TRBV5-1 | - | TRBJ2-5
CASSPQDGSSYNEQFF | TGTGCCAGCAGCCCCCAGGATGGGAGCAGTTACAATGAGCAGTTCTTC | - | TRBV7-9 | - | TRBJ2-1
CASSQEPGLANIQYF | TGCGCCAGCAGCCAAGAACCGGGACTAGCGAACATTCAGTACTTC | TRBD2 | TRBV4-1 | few | TRBJ2-4
CSARGGLGYGYTF | TGCAGCGCCCGAGGGGGATTGGGCTATGGCTACACCTTC | - | TRBV29-1 | few | TRBJ1-2
CASSFETAANSPLHF | TGTGCCAGCAGCTTTGAGACAGCTGCTAATTCACCCCTCCACTTT | - | TRBV11-2 | few | TRBJ1-6
CASSRQENEQFF | TGTGCCAGCAGCCGACAGGAGAATGAGCAGTTCTTC | - | TRBV14 | few | TRBJ2-1
CASSEAGGPTGELFF | TGTGCCAGCAGTGAAGCGGGGGGCCCCACCGGGGAGCTGTTTTTT | - | TRBV2 | few | TRBJ2-2
CASSPSGPPNTGELFF | TGTGCCAGCAGCCCCTCGGGACCGCCGAACACCGGGGAGCTGTTTTTT | - | TRBV4-2 | once | TRBJ2-2
CASSLGDRTEAFF | TGCGCCAGCAGCTTGGGGGATCGCACTGAAGCTTTCTTT | - | TRBV5-1 | few | TRBJ1-1
CASNSGGPYGPYGYTF | TGTGCCAGCAACTCAGGCGGGCCCTACGGGCCTTATGGCTACACCTTC | - | TRBV14 | - | TRBJ1-2
CASVSSGIEQFF | TGTGCCAGCGTATCTAGCGGGATTGAGCAGTTCTTC | TRBD2 | TRBV28 | few | TRBJ2-1
CAIPGGQPSSGANVLTF | TGTGCCATACCGGGGGGACAGCCTTCCTCTGGGGCCAACGTCCTGACTTTC | - | TRBV10-3 | - | TRBJ2-6
CASSLLGGASEAFF | TGTGCCAGCAGCCTACTAGGGGGGGCTAGTGAAGCTTTCTTT | - | TRBV14 | many | TRBJ1-1
CASSRIWDFYNEQFF | TGTGCCAGCAGCCGGATATGGGACTTTTACAATGAGCAGTTCTTC | - | TRBV5-5 | many | TRBJ2-1
CASSPSGGNYGYTF | TGTGCCAGCAGCCCTTCCGGGGGTAACTATGGCTACACCTTC | - | TRBV12-3/TRBV12-4 | many | TRBJ1-2
CASSQDSRVAYEQYF | TGTGCCAGCAGCCAAGATTCCAGGGTTGCCTACGAGCAGTACTTC | - | TRBV3-1 | few | TRBJ2-7
CSAEPEGQGSGDTQYF | TGCAGTGCTGAACCGGAAGGGCAGGGATCGGGAGATACGCAGTATTTT | - | TRBV20-1 | - | TRBJ2-3